This T cell receptor (beta chain) was sequenced for a study of T cell repertoires in cytomegalovirus infection. Points from the study as a whole: HLA-C-restricted CMV-specific TCR beta clonotypes were dominant in the ex vivo response.

TCRdb itself ran the reads through MiXCR, one entry per CDR3 protein. This sample has just under 300,000 distinct CDR3 sequences, with 8% to 10% found just once. V was shortened by 10 bases and J by 17 bases, with 18 bases between the two germline ends. The length of the CDR3 is 11 residues. The V gene's germline CDR1 is MDHEN and CDR2 SYDVKM. In its sample, this clonotype was seen many times. What it binds is unknown. Sequences were obtained from PBMCs. V gene TRBV28 combines with J gene TRBJ1-6; no clear D gene. The sequence derives from a human donor in good health (CMV status not recorded). Some clones in this sample may be carry-over from other donors' samples. The CDR3 loop reads CATGQAFKVHF. The CDR3 nucleotides read TGTGCCACCGGGCAGGCTTTCAAGGTCCACTTT.